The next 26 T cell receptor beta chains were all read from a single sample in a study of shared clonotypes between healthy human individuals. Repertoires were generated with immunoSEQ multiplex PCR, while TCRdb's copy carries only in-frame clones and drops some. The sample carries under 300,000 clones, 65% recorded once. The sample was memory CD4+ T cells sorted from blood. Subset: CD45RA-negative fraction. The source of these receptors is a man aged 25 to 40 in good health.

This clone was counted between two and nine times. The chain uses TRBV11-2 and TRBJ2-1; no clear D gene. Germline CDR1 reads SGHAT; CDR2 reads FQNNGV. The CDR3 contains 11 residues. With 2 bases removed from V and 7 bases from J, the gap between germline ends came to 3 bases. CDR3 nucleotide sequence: TGTGCCAGCAGCTTAATGAATGAGCAGTTCTTC. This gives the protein CASSLMNEQFF.

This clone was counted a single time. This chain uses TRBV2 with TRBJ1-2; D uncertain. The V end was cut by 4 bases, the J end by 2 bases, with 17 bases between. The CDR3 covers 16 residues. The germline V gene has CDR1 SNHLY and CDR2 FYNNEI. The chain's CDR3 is CASSGSGSPTNYGYTF. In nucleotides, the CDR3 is TGTGCCAGCAGTGGTTCTGGGTCCCCAACCAACTATGGCTACACCTTC.

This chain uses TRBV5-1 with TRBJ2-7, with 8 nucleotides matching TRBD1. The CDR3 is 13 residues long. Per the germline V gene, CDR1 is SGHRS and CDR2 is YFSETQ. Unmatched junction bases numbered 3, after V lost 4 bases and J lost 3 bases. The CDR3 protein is CASSAQGGYEQYF. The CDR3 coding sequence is TGCGCCAGCAGCGCACAGGGGGGCTACGAGCAGTACTTC.

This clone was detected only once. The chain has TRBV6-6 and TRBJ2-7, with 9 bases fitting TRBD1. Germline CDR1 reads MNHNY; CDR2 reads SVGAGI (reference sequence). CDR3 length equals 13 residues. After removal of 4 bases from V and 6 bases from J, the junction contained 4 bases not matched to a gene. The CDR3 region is CASSSGTGSEQYF. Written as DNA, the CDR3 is TGTGCCAGCAGTTCCGGGACAGGGTCCGAGCAGTACTTC.

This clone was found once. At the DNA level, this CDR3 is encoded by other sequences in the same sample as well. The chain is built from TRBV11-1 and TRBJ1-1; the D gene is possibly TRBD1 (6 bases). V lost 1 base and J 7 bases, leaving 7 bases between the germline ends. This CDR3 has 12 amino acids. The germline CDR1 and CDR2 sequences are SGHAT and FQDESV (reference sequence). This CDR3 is CASSLVQGEAFF. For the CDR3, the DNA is TGTGCCAGCAGCTTAGTACAGGGTGAAGCTTTCTTT.

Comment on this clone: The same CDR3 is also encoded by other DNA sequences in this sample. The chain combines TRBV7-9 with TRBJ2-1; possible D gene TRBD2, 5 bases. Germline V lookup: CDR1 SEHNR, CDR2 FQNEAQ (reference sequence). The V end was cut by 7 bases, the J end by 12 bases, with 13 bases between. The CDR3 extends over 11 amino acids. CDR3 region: CASTPGVRQFF. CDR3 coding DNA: TGTGCCAGCACACCCGGGGTGAGGCAGTTCTTC.

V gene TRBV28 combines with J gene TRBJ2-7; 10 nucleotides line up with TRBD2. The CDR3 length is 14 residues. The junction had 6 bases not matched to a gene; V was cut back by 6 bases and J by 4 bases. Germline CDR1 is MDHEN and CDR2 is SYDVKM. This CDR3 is CASRELAGTYEQYF. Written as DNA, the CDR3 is TGTGCCAGCAGAGAACTAGCGGGGACTTACGAGCAGTACTTC.

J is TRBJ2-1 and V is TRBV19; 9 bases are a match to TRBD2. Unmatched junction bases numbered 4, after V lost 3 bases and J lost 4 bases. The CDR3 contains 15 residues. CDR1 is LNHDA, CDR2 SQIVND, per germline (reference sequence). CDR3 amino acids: CASSILAGTYNEQFF. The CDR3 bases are TGTGCCAGTAGTATTCTAGCGGGAACTTACAATGAGCAGTTCTTC.

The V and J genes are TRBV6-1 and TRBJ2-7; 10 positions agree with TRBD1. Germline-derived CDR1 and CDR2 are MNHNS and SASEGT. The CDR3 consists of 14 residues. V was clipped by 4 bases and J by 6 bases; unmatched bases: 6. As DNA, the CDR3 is TGTGCCAGCAGTGCCCGGACAGGGGGAGGCGAGCAGTACTTC. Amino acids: CASSARTGGGEQYF.

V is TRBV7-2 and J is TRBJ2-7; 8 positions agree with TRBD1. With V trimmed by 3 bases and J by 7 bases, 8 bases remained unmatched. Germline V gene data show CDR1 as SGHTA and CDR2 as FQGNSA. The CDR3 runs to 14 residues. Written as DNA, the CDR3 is TGTGCCAGCAGCTTCGGTCAGGGGGCGCAAGAGCAGTACTTC. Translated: CASSFGQGAQEQYF.

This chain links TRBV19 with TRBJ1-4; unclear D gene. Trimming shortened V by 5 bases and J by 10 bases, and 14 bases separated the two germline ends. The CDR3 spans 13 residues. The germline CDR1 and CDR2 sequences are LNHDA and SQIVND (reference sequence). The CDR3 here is CASSPRTIGKLFF. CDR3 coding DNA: TGTGCCAGTAGTCCAAGGACCATTGGAAAACTGTTTTTT.

CDR3 sequence (DNA): TGTGCCAGCAGTTACGGTGGGACAGGGAAGACCTACGAGCAGTACTTC. This sequence encodes CASSYGGTGKTYEQYF. The rearrangement uses TRBV6-5 and TRBJ2-7; 9 bases line up with TRBD1. Trimming cost V 2 bases and J 2 bases; bases outside gene matches: 7. Germline V lookup: CDR1 MNHEY, CDR2 SVGAGI. The CDR3 consists of 16 residues.

CDR3 sequence reads: CATTEDRPNYGYTF. The CDR3 region has the DNA TGTGCCACCACAGAGGACAGACCAAACTATGGCTACACCTTC. The chain employs TRBV6-1 and TRBJ1-2, with D possibly TRBD1 on 6 matching bases. Trimming stripped 10 bases from V and 2 bases from J, with 17 bases between. The germline V gene encodes CDR1 MNHNS and CDR2 SASEGT. CDR3 length: 14 residues.

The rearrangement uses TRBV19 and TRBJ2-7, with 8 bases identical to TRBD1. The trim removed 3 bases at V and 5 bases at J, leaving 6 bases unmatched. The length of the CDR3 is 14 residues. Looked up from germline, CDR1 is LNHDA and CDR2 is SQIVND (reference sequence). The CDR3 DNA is TGTGCCAGTAGTATCGCCAGGGGGCTCAACGAGCAGTACTTC. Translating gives CASSIARGLNEQYF.

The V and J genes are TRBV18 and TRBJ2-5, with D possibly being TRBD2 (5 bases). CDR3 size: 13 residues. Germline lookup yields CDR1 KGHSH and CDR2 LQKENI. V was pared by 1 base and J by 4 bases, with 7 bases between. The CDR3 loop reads CASSPRGGETQYF. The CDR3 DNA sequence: TGTGCCAGCTCACCACGAGGAGGAGAGACCCAGTACTTC.

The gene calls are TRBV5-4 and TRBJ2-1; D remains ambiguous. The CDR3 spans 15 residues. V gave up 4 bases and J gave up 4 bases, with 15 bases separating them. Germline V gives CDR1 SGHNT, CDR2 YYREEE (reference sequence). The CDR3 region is CASSPGPGLYNEQFF. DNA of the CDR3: TGTGCCAGCAGCCCAGGACCGGGTCTTTACAATGAGCAGTTCTTC.

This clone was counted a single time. CDR3 sequence: CASSLGGWGGSPKPSSYEQYF. CDR3 nucleotides: TGTGCCAGCAGCTTAGGGGGTTGGGGCGGGAGTCCCAAACCGAGCTCCTACGAGCAGTACTTC. This sequence joins TRBV13 and TRBJ2-7, with TRBD2 identical over 7 bases. This CDR3 region has 21 residues. Germline CDR1 is PRHDT and CDR2 is FYEKMQ (reference sequence). With 0 bases clipped from V and 0 bases from J, the junction kept 20 bases outside the gene matches.

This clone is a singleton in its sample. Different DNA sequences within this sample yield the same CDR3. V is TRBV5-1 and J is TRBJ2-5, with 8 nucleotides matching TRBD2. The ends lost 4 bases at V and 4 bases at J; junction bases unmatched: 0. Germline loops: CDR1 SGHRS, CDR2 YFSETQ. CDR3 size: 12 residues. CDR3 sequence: CASSLAGETQYF. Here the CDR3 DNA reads TGCGCCAGCAGCCTAGCGGGAGAGACCCAGTACTTC.

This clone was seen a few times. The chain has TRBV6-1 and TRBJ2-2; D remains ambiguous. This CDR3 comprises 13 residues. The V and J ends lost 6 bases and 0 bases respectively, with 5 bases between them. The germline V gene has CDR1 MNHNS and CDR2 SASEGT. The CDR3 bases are TGTGCCAGCAGCCTAGCGAACACCGGGGAGCTGTTTTTT. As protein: CASSLANTGELFF.

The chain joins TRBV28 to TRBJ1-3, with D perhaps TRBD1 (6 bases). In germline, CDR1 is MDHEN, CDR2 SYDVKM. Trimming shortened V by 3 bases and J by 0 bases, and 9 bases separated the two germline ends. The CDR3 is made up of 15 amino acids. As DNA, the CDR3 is TGTGCCAGCAGTTTCGTGACAGGCTCTGGAAACACCATATATTTT. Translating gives CASSFVTGSGNTIYF. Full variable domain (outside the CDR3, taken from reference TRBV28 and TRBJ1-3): DVKVTQSSRYLVKRTGEKVFLECVQDMDHENMFWYRQDPGLGLRLIYFSYDVKMKEKGDIPEGYSVSREKKERFSLILESASTNQTSMYLCASSFVTGSGNTIYFGEGSWLTVV.

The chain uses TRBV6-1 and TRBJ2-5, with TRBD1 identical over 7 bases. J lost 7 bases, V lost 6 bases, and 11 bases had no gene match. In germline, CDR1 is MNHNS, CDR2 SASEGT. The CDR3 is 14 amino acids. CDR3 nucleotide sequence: TGTGCCAGCAGGATAGGGACAGCCGACGGGACCCAGTACTTC. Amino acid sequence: CASRIGTADGTQYF.

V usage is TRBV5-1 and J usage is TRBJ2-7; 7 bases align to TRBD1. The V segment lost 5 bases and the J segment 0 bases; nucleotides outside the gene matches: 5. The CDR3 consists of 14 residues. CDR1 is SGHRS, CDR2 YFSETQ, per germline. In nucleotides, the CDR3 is TGCGCCAGCAGGGCAACAGGGGACTCCTACGAGCAGTACTTC. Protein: CASRATGDSYEQYF. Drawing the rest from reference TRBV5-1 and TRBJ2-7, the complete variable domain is KAGVTQTPRYLIKTRGQQVTLSCSPISGHRSVSWYQQTPGQGLQFLFEYFSETQRNKGNFPGRFSGRQFSNSRSEMNVSTLELGDSALYLCASRATGDSYEQYFGPGTRLTVT.

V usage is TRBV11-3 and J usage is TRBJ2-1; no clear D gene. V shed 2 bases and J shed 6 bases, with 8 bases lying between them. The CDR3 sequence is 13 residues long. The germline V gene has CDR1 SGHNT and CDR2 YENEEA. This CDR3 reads CASSLLTGNEQFF. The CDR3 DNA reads TGTGCCAGCAGCTTACTCACCGGCAATGAGCAGTTCTTC. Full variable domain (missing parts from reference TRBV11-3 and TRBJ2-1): EAGVVQSPRYKIIEKKQPVAFWCNPISGHNTLYWYLQNLGQGPELLIRYENEEAVDDSQLPKDRFSAERLKGVDSTLKIQPAELGDSAVYLCASSLLTGNEQFFGPGTRLTVL.

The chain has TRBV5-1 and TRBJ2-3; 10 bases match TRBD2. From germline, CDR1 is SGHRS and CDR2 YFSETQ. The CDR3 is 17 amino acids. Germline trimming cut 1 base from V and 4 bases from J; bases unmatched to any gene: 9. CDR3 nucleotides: TGCGCCAGCAGCTTGTTGGCCAGCGGGAGGGCTCCAGATACGCAGTATTTT. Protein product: CASSLLASGRAPDTQYF.

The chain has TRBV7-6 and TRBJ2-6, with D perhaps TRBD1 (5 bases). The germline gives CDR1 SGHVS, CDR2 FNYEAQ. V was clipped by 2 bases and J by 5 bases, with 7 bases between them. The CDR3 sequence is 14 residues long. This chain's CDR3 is CASSLQGRANVLTF. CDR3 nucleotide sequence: TGTGCCAGCAGCTTACAGGGTAGGGCCAACGTCCTGACTTTC.

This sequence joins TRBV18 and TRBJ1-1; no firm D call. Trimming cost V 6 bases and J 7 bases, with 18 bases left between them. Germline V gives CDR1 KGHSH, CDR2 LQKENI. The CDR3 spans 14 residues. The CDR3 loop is CASSPVSRHGEAFF. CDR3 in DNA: TGTGCCAGCTCCCCAGTGTCGCGCCACGGTGAAGCTTTCTTT.